The 10 T cell receptor beta chains in this list originate from one sample, sequenced in a study of cytomegalovirus exposure and HLA in healthy donors. It was with 60 Vbeta and 13 Jbeta primers that the PCR ran. Using immunoSEQ multiplex PCR, the repertoire was profiled, and TCRdb retains in-frame clones only, with some absent. The sample records fewer than 200,000 clones, around three quarters being singletons. The sequenced sample consisted of PBMCs. All receptors come from a woman younger than 45 in good health and CMV-seronegative.

J is TRBJ1-1 and V is TRBV11-2; D unresolved. Germline CDR1 reads SGHAT; CDR2 reads FQNNGV. CDR3 length: 15 residues. V was trimmed by 5 bases and J by 0 bases, leaving 13 bases between them. DNA of the CDR3: TGTGCCAGCAGCCCCTACGGGAATTTGAACACTGAAGCTTTCTTT. Translated: CASSPYGNLNTEAFF.

This sequence joins TRBV9 and TRBJ2-2, with D perhaps TRBD1 (6 bases). CDR3 length: 17 residues. V dropped 6 bases and J dropped 1 base, with 19 bases sitting between them. CDR1 is SGDLS and CDR2 is YYNGEE in the germline V gene. The CDR3: CASKPGPGTMNTGELFF. The CDR3 nucleotides are TGTGCCAGCAAACCAGGTCCGGGGACAATGAACACCGGGGAGCTGTTTTTT.

The V call is TRBV2, the J call TRBJ1-1; no definite D call. The CDR3 is made up of 14 amino acids. Germline CDR1 reads SNHLY; CDR2 reads FYNNEI. V was cut by 2 bases and J by 1 base, with 8 bases left in between. CDR3 sequence reads: CASSEWPKNTEAFF. DNA for the CDR3: TGTGCCAGCAGTGAATGGCCGAAGAACACTGAAGCTTTCTTT.

CDR3 bases: TGCGCCAGCAGCGAAGGACAGGGGGCTGGGGAGACCCAGTACTTC. Protein: CASSEGQGAGETQYF. This chain uses TRBV5-1 with TRBJ2-5, with 11 bases identical to TRBD1. Trimming at V came to 4 bases and at J to 5 bases, leaving 7 bases not matched to a gene. The CDR3 loop spans 15 amino acids. The germline V gene encodes CDR1 SGHRS and CDR2 YFSETQ.

This rearrangement joins TRBV29-1 to TRBJ2-5, with TRBD1 matching 9 bases. This CDR3 is built from 12 residues. The germline V gene encodes CDR1 SQVTM and CDR2 ANQGSEA. V dropped 4 bases and J dropped 5; count of bases not matched to a gene: 2. CDR3 sequence reads: CSVGQGGETQYF. The CDR3 DNA reads TGCAGCGTTGGACAGGGGGGGGAGACCCAGTACTTC.

The chain is built from TRBV2 and TRBJ1-1, with unresolved D. The CDR3 length is 14 residues. V was clipped by 7 bases and J by 6 bases, with 18 bases between them. Germline lookup yields CDR1 SNHLY and CDR2 FYNNEI. In nucleotides, the CDR3 is TGTGCCAGCACAAAAGACACGAGATTGGCTGAAGCTTTCTTT. Its protein is CASTKDTRLAEAFF.

The rearrangement uses TRBV5-6 and TRBJ1-4; 7 nucleotides align to TRBD1. The V gene end was trimmed by 0 bases and the J gene end by 2 bases; junction bases not matched to a gene: 1. Germline V gene lookup returns CDR1 SGHDT and CDR2 YYEEEE. The CDR3 runs 15 residues. The CDR3 protein is CASSLAGQTNEKLFF. The DNA of the CDR3 is TGTGCCAGCAGCTTGGCGGGACAGACTAATGAAAAACTGTTTTTT.

This clone came up a few times. The chain is built from TRBV12-5 and TRBJ2-7, with 8 bases fitting TRBD1. V gave up 5 bases and J gave up 7 bases; unmatched junction bases: 13. CDR1 and CDR2 from the germline V gene are LGHNT and FRNRAP. The CDR3 is 15 amino acids. CDR3 protein: CASGPRTGNSREQYF. In DNA, the CDR3 is TGTGCTAGTGGTCCCAGGACAGGGAACTCGAGAGAGCAGTACTTC.

This clone was recorded once. The genes are TRBV29-1 and TRBJ2-5; D is perhaps TRBD1 (7 bases). The CDR3 contains 11 residues. Germline loops: CDR1 SQVTM, CDR2 ANQGSEA. The ends were cut back, 4 bases at V and 5 bases at J, with 8 bases in the middle. The CDR3 region is CSVAGGETQYF. In DNA form, the CDR3 reads TGCAGCGTTGCAGGGGGGGAGACCCAGTACTTC.

The V gene is TRBV19, the J gene TRBJ2-1, with D perhaps matching TRBD2 (6 bases). The V gene's germline CDR1 is LNHDA and CDR2 SQIVND (reference sequence). Trimming shortened V by 7 bases and J by 7 bases, and 14 bases separated the two germline ends. CDR3 length: 13 residues. This CDR3 is CASTAGTGNEQFF. The CDR3 nucleotides are TGTGCCAGTACGGCGGGAACCGGGAATGAGCAGTTCTTC.